Listed below are T cell receptor beta chains from one sample, sequenced in a study of T cells in Graves' hyperthyroidism and ophthalmopathy. TCRdb re-called the multiplex PCR reads with MiXCR, one entry per CDR3 protein. The sample has about 590,000 distinct CDR3 sequences, about 15% seen once. The sample taken for sequencing was blood. The receptors here all came from a young woman with Graves' hyperthyroidism. CDR3s include the opening cysteine and the closing phenylalanine or tryptophan. The order of the fields is CDR3 length, V gene, CDR3 protein.

18 | TRBV12-3/TRBV12-4 | CASTPGLGGGISYNEQFF
13 | TRBV19 | CATRDRENTEAFF
17 | TRBV18 | CASSPKQGPESHYGYTF
15 | TRBV29-1 | CSVELFRASSREQYF
16 | TRBV12-3/TRBV12-4 | CASSLEWAGGTDTQYF
14 | TRBV27 | CASSIQQGNTEAFF
18 | TRBV4-1 | CASSQRTGTSGLTGELFF
15 | TRBV19 | CASSIGDILPGELFF
13 | TRBV27 | CASRLAYSETQYF
11 | TRBV30 | CAWRRGNEQFF
14 | TRBV6-1 | CASNQGANTGELFF
17 | TRBV10-3 | CAISESDSGRAFQGQYF
14 | TRBV6-2/TRBV6-3 | CAVPRDLSGNTIYF
15 | TRBV19 | CASSRGTGSGQPQHF
15 | TRBV6-1 | CASRKGQTTNEKLFF
15 | TRBV4-2 | CASSQDGKWSDTQYF
15 | TRBV27 | CASKEVGDLNYGHTF
12 | TRBV29-1 | CSGRTGGETQYF
16 | TRBV27 | CASGVNRGSTPNEQFF
15 | TRBV28 | CASSGSGRAGNEQFF
20 | TRBV28 | CASSGAGLAGGVLNTGELFF
11 | TRBV24-1 | CATSDRKTQYF
13 | TRBV20-1 | CSASRGTQETQYF
15 | TRBV28 | CASSLYEGEGYEQYF
17 | TRBV7-9 | CASSLAESRKNTDTQYF
13 | TRBV3-1 | CASSQVVGGELFF
18 | TRBV19 | CASTPGKGAGGPTDTQYF
14 | TRBV20-1 | CSARARGSPSEQFF
12 | TRBV29-1 | CSVRDQNTEAFF
14 | TRBV20-1 | CSAPLVGGTGELFF
15 | TRBV5-1 | CASSPIGSSSYEQYF
13 | TRBV11-2 | CASGEAVNNEQFF
16 | TRBV5-4 | CASSSLDRRTYNEQFF
14 | TRBV6-2/TRBV6-3 | CASSLSGLGNEQFF
15 | TRBV7-3 | CASSLGTGRADTQYF
13 | TRBV20-1 | CSASDGYNEKLFF
17 | TRBV20-1 | CSARNPRTGGGVYGYTF
17 | TRBV6-1 | CASSEDGIAAVRYEQYF
13 | TRBV24-1 | CATSRSKSDEQFF
15 | TRBV20-1 | CSALQLAGSYNEQFF
13 | TRBV27 | CASSPGQGRGYTF